The 6 T cell receptor beta chains in this list originate from one sample, sequenced in a study of blood T cell repertoires in COVID-19. Some clones are missing from TCRdb's copy, which holds only in-frame ones; the method was immunoSEQ multiplex PCR. The table has about 170,000 clones, 85% seen once. The sequenced sample was peripheral blood. The receptors were gathered from a human donor with acute or convalescent COVID-19. The donor label of this sample is uncertain.

The rearrangement uses TRBV2 and TRBJ1-5; 8 bases match TRBD1. The CDR3 is 14 residues long. The trim removed 6 bases at V and 7 bases at J, leaving 8 bases unmatched. Germline V gene sequence: CDR1 SNHLY, CDR2 FYNNEI. The CDR3 loop is CASSGGQVIQPQHF. CDR3 coding DNA: TGTGCCAGCAGCGGGGGACAGGTTATCCAGCCCCAGCATTTT. Full variable domain (remainder filled in from reference TRBV2 and TRBJ1-5): EPEVTQTPSHQVTQMGQEVILRCVPISNHLYFYWYRQILGQKVEFLVSFYNNEISEKSEIFDDQFSVERPDGSNFTLKIRSTKLEDSAMYFCASSGGQVIQPQHFGDGTRLSIL.

A remark on this clone: In the same sample, other DNA sequences code for this CDR3. The chain uses TRBV18 and TRBJ1-2; the D gene is possibly TRBD1 (5 bases). Germline CDR1 reads KGHSH; CDR2 reads LQKENI. The CDR3 has 13 residues. Trimming removed 3 bases from V and 4 bases from J, with 9 bases in between. CDR3 protein: CASSPEGVYGYTF. As DNA, the CDR3 is TGTGCCAGCTCACCGGAAGGGGTCTATGGCTACACCTTC. The complete variable domain, with remaining parts taken from reference TRBV18 and TRBJ1-2, reads NAGVMQNPRHLVRRRGQEARLRCSPMKGHSHVYWYRQLPEEGLKFMVYLQKENIIDESGMPKERFSAEFPKEGPSILRIQQVVRGDSAAYFCASSPEGVYGYTFGSGTRLTVV.

This clone was seen just once. The V and J genes are TRBV7-2 and TRBJ2-3, with 10 bases matching TRBD1. This CDR3 region has 17 residues. V gave up 5 bases and J gave up 3 bases; unmatched junction bases: 11. The germline CDR1 and CDR2 sequences are SGHTA and FQGNSA. The CDR3 coding sequence is TGTGCCAGCAGCAAAAGGGGCGACAGGGGGCTGACAGATACGCAGTATTTT. Translating it yields CASSKRGDRGLTDTQYF.

V and J are TRBV15 and TRBJ1-4; unclear D gene. The CDR3 is made up of 17 amino acids. Looked up from germline, CDR1 is LNHNV and CDR2 is YYDKDF (reference sequence). V was clipped by 0 bases and J by 8 bases, with 19 bases between them. In DNA, the CDR3 is TGTGCCACCAGCAGAGATATTGCGGGCAGAGCTGGGGAAAAACTGTTTTTT. The encoded protein is CATSRDIAGRAGEKLFF.

This clone turned up a few times. The chain links TRBV5-1 to TRBJ1-2; D gene uncertain. The CDR3 covers 13 residues. Per the germline V gene, CDR1 is SGHRS and CDR2 is YFSETQ. Between the trimmed V and J ends, which lost 5 bases and 0 bases, there was a span of 8 bases. CDR3 nucleotides: TGCGCCAGCAGGATAGATCCTAACTATGGCTACACCTTC. It yields the protein CASRIDPNYGYTF.

The CDR3 loop is CASSWDRGRGGYTF. CDR3 in DNA: TGTGCCAGCAGCTGGGACAGGGGGCGCGGGGGCTACACCTTC. The rearrangement uses TRBV5-4 and TRBJ1-2; 12 bases line up with TRBD1. Germline V gives CDR1 SGHNT, CDR2 YYREEE (reference sequence). V trimming: 3 bases; J trimming: 8 bases; junction bases outside the gene matches: 5. The CDR3 sequence is 14 residues long.